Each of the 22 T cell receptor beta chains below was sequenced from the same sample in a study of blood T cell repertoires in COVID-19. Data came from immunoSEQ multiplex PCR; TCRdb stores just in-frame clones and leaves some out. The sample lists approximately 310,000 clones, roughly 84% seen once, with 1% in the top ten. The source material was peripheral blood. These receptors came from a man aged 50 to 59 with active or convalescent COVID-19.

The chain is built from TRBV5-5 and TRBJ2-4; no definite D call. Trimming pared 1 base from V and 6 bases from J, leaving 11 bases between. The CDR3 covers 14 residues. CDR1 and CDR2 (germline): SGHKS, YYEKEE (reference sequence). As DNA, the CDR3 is TGTGCCAGCAGCTTGTCTGGAGCATCAAACATTCAGTACTTC. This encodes CASSLSGASNIQYF.

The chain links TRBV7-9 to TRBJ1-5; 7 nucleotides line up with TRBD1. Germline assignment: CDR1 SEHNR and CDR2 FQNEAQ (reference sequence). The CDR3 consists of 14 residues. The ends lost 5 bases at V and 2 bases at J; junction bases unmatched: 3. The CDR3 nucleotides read TGTGCCAGCAGCCGAGGACAGGGCAATCAGCCCCAGCATTTT. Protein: CASSRGQGNQPQHF.

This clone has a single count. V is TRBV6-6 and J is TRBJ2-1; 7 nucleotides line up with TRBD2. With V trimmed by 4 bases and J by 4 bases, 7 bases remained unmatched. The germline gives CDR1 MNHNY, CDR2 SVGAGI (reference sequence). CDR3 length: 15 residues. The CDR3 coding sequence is TGTGCCAGCAGTTCTGCGGGAGTTGCGTACAATGAGCAGTTCTTC. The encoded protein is CASSSAGVAYNEQFF.

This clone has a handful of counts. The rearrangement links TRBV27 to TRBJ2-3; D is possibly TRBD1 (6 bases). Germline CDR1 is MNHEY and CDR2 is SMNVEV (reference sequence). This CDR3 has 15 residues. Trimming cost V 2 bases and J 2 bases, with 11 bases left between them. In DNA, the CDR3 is TGTGCCAGCAGTTTAAGGCAGGGACACACAGATACGCAGTATTTT. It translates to CASSLRQGHTDTQYF.

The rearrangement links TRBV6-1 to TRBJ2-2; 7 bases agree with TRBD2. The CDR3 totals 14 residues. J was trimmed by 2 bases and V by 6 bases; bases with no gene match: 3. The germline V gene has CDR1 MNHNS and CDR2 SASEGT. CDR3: CASRASGNTGELFF. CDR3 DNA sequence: TGTGCCAGCAGAGCTAGCGGTAACACCGGGGAGCTGTTTTTT.

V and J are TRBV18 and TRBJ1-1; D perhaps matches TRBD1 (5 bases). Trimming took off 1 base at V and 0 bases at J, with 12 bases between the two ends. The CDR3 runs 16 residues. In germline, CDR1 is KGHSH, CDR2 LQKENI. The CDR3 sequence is CASSPRAGDLNTEAFF. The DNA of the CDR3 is TGTGCCAGCTCACCACGAGCGGGGGATCTGAACACTGAAGCTTTCTTT.

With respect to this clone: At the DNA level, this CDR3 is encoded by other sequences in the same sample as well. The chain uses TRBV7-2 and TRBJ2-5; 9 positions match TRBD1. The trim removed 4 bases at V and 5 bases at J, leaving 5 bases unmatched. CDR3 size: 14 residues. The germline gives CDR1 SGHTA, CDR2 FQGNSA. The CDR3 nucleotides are TGTGCCAGCAGCTCAGACAGGGGGAGGGAGACCCAGTACTTC. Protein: CASSSDRGRETQYF.

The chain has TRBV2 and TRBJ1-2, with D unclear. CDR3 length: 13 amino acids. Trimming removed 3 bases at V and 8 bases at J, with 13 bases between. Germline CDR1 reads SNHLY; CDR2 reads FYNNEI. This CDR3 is CASSDSSILGYTF. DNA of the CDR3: TGTGCCAGCAGTGATAGCTCTATCCTAGGCTACACCTTC.

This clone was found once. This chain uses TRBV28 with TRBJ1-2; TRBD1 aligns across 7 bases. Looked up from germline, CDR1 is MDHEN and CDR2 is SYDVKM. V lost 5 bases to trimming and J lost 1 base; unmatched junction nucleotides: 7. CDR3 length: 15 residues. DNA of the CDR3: TGTGCCAGCAGTACCACAGGGGCTTTTAACTATGGCTACACCTTC. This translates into CASSTTGAFNYGYTF.

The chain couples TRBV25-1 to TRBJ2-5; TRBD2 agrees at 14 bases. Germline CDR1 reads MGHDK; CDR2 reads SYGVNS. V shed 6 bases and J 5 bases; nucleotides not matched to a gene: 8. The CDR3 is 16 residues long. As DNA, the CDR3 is TGTGCCAGCAGCAGACTAGCGGGAGGGATTTGGGAGACCCAGTACTTC. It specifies CASSRLAGGIWETQYF.

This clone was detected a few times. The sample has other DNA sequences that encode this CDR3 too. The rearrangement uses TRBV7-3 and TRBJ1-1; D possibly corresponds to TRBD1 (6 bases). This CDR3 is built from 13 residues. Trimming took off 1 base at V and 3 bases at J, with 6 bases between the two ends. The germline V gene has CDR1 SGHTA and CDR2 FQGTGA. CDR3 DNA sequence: TGTGCCAGCAGCTTAAACAGGGACACTGAAGCTTTCTTT. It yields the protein CASSLNRDTEAFF.

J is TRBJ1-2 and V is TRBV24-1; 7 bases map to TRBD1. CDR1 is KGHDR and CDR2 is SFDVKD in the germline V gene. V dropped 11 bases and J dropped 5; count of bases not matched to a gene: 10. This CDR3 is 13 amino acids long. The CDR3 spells CAISTGPPYGYTF. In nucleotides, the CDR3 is TGTGCCATCTCGACAGGGCCTCCGTATGGCTACACCTTC.

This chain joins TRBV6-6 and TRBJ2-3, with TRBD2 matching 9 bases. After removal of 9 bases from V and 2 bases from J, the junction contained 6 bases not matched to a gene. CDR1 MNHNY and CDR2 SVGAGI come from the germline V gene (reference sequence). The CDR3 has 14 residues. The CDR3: CASTRGGLTDTQYF. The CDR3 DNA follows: TGTGCCAGTACGCGGGGGGGCCTCACAGATACGCAGTATTTT.

This chain's CDR3 is CASTPTRVNTEAFF. In DNA form, the CDR3 reads TGTGCCAGTACCCCGACCCGGGTGAACACTGAAGCTTTCTTT. The genes are TRBV19 and TRBJ1-1; no reliable D call. The germline gives CDR1 LNHDA, CDR2 SQIVND (reference sequence). V was clipped by 7 bases and J by 0 bases, with 12 bases between them. This CDR3 spans 14 amino acids.

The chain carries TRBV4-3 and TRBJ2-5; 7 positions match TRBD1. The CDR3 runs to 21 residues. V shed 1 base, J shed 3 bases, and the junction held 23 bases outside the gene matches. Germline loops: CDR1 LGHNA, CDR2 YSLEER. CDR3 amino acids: CASSQAGVLQGELLRKETQYF. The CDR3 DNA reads TGCGCCAGCAGCCAAGCTGGAGTACTGCAGGGGGAGTTGTTAAGAAAAGAGACCCAGTACTTC.

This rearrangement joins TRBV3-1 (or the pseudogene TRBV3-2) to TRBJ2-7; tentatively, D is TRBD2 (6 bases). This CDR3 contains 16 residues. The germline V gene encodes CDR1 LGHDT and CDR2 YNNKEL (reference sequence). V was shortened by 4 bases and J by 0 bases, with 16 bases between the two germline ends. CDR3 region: CASSPLETRPSYEQYF. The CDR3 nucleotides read TGTGCCAGCAGCCCCCTGGAGACTAGGCCCTCCTACGAGCAGTACTTC.

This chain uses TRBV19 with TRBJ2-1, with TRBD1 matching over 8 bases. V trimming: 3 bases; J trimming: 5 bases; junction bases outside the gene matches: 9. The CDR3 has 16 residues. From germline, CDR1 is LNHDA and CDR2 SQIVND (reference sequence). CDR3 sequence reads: CASSIAGGTGHNEQFF. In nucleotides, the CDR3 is TGTGCCAGTAGTATTGCAGGGGGCACGGGGCACAATGAGCAGTTCTTC.

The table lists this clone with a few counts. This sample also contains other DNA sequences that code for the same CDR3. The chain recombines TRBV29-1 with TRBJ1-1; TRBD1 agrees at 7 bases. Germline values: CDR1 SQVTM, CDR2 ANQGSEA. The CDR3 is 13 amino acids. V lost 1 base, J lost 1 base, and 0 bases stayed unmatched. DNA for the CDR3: TGCAGCGTTGAAGGGACAGGGAACACTGAAGCTTTCTTT. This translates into CSVEGTGNTEAFF. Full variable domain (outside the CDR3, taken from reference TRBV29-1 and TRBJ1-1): SAVISQKPSRDICQRGTSLTIQCQVDSQVTMMFWYRQQPGQSLTLIATANQGSEATYESGFVIDKFPISRPNLTFSTLTVSNMSPEDSSIYLCSVEGTGNTEAFFGQGTRLTVV.

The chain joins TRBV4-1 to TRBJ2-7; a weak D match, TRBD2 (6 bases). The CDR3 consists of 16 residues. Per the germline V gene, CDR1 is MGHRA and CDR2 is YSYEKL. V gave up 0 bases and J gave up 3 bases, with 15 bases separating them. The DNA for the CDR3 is TGCGCCAGCAGCCAAGAAAGAGACCCCGGGGGCTACGAGCAGTACTTC. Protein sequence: CASSQERDPGGYEQYF.

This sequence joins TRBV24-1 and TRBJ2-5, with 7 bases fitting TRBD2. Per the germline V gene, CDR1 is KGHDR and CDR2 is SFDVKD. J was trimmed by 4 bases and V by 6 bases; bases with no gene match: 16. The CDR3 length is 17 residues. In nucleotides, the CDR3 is TGTGCCACCAGTCCACTAAGGCGGGACTATGAAGGAGAGACCCAGTACTTC. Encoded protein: CATSPLRRDYEGETQYF.

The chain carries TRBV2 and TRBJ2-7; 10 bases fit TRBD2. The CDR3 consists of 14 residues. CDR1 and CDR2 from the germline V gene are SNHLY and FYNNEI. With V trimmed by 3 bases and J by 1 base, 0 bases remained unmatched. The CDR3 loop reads CASSETSGSYEQYF. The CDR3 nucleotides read TGTGCCAGCAGTGAGACTAGCGGGTCCTACGAGCAGTACTTC.

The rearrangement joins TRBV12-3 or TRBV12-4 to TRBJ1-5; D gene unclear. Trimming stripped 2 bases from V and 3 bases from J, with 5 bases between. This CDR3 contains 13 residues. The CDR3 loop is CASSLLSNQPQHF. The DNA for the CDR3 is TGTGCCAGCAGTTTACTGTCCAATCAGCCCCAGCATTTT.